This is a list of T cell receptor beta chains from one sample in a study of cytomegalovirus exposure and HLA in healthy donors. Sequencing used immunoSEQ multiplex PCR; TCRdb keeps in-frame clones, though not all of them. Seen here are around 120,000 clones, about 73% observed once, and the top ten hold about 7.9%. The sample consisted of PBMCs. The receptors come from a woman between 35 and 50 years old in good health and CMV-seropositive. The CDR3 runs from the conserved cysteine through the conserved F or W. D genes are given only for firm matches. Rows give clone size only sometimes, using once, few, many, or a class for an expanded clone.

J	size	V	D	length	DNA	CDR3
TRBJ1-1	few	TRBV19	-	13	TGTGCCAGTAGTATCACAGGGAACACTGAAGCTTTCTTT	CASSITGNTEAFF
TRBJ1-6	-	TRBV5-8	-	14	TGTGCCAGCAGCTTCCGCGACCGGGGTGTGGCCCTCCACTTT	CASSFRDRGVALHF
TRBJ2-3	-	TRBV5-4	TRBD2	16	TGTGCCAGCAGCTTGGGAGCGGGAGGGGAAACAGATACGCAGTATTTT	CASSLGAGGETDTQYF
TRBJ1-2	-	TRBV7-9	-	13	TGTGCCAGCAGCTTAGGGCAGGGTGGAGGCTACACCTTC	CASSLGQGGGYTF
TRBJ2-7	-	TRBV10-3	TRBD1	14	TGTGCCATCAGTGGAGGGACAGGGGGGTCCGAGCAGTACTTC	CAISGGTGGSEQYF
TRBJ1-4	once	TRBV29-1	-	16	TGCAGCGTTCTCCTTTCGGGAGGGGAGAGTTGGGAAAAACTGTTTTTT	CSVLLSGGESWEKLFF
TRBJ1-2	-	TRBV5-8	-	16	TGTGCCAGCAGCTTGGCAGGGACTGTCCCTGACTATGGCTACACCTTC	CASSLAGTVPDYGYTF
TRBJ2-6	-	TRBV4-3	TRBD1	20	TGCGCCAGCAGCTTTCGGACAGGGACGAATTTAATCTCTGGGGCCAACGTCCTGACTTTC	CASSFRTGTNLISGANVLTF
TRBJ2-1	-	TRBV29-1	TRBD2	14	TGCAGCGTTGAAGGACTAGCGGGGGTCAATGAGCAGTTCTTC	CSVEGLAGVNEQFF
TRBJ1-6	-	TRBV6-6	-	14	TGTGCCAGCAGTTACCTCCCAGGGAATTCACCCCTCCACTTT	CASSYLPGNSPLHF
TRBJ2-5	-	TRBV5-4	-	14	TGTGCCAGCAGCTTGGGGAGGGACCAAGAGACCCAGTACTTC	CASSLGRDQETQYF
TRBJ1-6	-	TRBV7-2	-	16	TGTGCCAGCAGCTCCTCCGGCGGGAGGGAGAATTCACCCCTCCACTTT	CASSSSGGRENSPLHF
TRBJ1-1	-	TRBV6-5	-	14	TGTGCCAGCAGGTCAGGATTTGGGTGGTCTGAAGCTTTCTTT	CASRSGFGWSEAFF
TRBJ1-3	-	TRBV4-1	TRBD1	19	TGCGCCAGCAGCCGAACAGGGGGCCCTTACAACCTCGCTGGAAACACCATATATTTT	CASSRTGGPYNLAGNTIYF
TRBJ1-2	once	TRBV6-5	TRBD1	14	TGTGCCAGCAGTCTCGGGGGCGCAGGGGGCGAGGACACCTTC	CASSLGGAGGEDTF
TRBJ2-5	-	TRBV14	-	14	TGTGCCAGCAGCCCCCGAGACAACCAAGAGACCCAGTACTTC	CASSPRDNQETQYF
TRBJ2-1	few	TRBV7-7	TRBD2	20	TGTGCTAGCAGCTTCGACTGGACTAGCGGGGGGGCTAACATCTACAATGAGCAGTTCTTC	CASSFDWTSGGANIYNEQFF
TRBJ2-1	few	TRBV4-3	TRBD2	14	TGCGCCAGCAGCCAAGTACTAGCGGGGGCTGAGCAGTTCTTC	CASSQVLAGAEQFF